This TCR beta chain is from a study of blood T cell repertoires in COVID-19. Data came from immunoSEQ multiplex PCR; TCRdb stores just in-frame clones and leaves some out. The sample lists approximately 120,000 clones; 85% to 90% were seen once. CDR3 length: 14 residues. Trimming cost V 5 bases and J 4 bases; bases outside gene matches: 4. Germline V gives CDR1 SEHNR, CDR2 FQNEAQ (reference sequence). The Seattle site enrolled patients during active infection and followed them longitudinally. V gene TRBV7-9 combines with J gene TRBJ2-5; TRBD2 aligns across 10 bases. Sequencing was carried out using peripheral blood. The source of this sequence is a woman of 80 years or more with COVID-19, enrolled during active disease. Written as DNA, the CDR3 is TGTGCCAGCAGCCGAGCGGGAGGGGGAGAGACCCAGTACTTC. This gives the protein CASSRAGGGETQYF.